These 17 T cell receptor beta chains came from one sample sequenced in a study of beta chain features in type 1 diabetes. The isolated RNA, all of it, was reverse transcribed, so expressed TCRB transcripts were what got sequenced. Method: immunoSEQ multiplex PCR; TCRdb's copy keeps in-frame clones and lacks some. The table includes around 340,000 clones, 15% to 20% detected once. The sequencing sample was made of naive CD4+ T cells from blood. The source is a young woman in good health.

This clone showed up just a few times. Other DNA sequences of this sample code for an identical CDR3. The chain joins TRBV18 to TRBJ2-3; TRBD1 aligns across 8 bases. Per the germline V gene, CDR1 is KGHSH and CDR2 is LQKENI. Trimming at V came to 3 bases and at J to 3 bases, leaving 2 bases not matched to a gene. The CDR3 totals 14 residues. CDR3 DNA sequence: TGTGCCAGCTCACCCGACAGGGGAACAGATACGCAGTATTTT. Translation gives CASSPDRGTDTQYF.

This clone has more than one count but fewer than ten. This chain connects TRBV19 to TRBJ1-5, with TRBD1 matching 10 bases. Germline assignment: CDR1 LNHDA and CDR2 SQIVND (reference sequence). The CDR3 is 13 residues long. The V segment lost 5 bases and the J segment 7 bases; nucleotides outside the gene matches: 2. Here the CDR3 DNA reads TGTGCCAGTAGTGGACAGGGGGGACAGCCCCAGCATTTT. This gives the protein CASSGQGGQPQHF. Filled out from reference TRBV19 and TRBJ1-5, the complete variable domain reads DGGITQSPKYLFRKEGQNVTLSCEQNLNHDAMYWYRQDPGQGLRLIYYSQIVNDFQKGDIAEGYSVSREKKESFPLTVTSAQKNPTAFYLCASSGQGGQPQHFGDGTRLSIL.

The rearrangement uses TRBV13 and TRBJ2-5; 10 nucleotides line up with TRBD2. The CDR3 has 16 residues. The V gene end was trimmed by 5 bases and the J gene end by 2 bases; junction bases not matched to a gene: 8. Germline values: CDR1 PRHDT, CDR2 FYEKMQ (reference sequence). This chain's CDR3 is CASSAPLAGAQETQYF. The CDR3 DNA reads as TGTGCCAGCAGCGCCCCGCTAGCGGGGGCTCAAGAGACCCAGTACTTC.

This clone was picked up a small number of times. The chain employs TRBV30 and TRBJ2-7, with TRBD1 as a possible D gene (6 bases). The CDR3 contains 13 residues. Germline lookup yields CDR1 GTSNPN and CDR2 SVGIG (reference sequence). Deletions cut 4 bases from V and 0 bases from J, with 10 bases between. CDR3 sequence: CAWTGQYSYEQYF. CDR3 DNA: TGTGCCTGGACAGGACAGTACTCCTACGAGCAGTACTTC.

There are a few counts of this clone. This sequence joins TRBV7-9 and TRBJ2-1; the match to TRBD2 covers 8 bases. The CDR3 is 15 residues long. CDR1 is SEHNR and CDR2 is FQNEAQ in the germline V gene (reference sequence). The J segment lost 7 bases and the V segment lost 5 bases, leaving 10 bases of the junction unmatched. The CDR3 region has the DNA TGTGCCAGCAGCCGGGGGGCAGCGGGAGTTAATGAGCAGTTCTTC. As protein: CASSRGAAGVNEQFF.

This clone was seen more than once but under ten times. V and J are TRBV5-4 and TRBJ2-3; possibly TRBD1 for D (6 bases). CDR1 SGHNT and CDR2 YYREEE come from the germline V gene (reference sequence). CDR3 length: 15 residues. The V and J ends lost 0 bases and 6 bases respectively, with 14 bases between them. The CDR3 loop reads CASSLDLRQADTQYF. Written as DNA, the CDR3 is TGTGCCAGCAGCTTGGATCTACGACAGGCCGATACGCAGTATTTT.

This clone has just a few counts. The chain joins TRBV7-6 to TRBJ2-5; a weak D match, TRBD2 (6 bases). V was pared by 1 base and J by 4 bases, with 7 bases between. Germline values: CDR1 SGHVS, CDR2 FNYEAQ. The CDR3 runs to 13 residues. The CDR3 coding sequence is TGTGCCAGCAGCTTAGGAGCGGGAGAGACCCAGTACTTC. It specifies CASSLGAGETQYF.

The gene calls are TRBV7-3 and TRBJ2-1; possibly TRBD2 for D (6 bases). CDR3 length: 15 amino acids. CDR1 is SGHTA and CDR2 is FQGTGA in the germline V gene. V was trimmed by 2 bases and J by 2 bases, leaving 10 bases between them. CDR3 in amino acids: CASSLRGDAYNEQFF. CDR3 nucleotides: TGTGCCAGCAGCTTACGCGGGGACGCCTACAATGAGCAGTTCTTC.

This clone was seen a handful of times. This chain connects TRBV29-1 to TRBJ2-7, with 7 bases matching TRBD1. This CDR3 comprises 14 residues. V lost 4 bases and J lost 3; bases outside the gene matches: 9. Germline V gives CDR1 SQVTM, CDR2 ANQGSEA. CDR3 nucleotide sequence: TGCAGCGTTGTTTTTGGACAGGCCCTCTACGAGCAGTACTTC. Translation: CSVVFGQALYEQYF.

The CDR3, as DNA: TGTGCCAGCAGCCTGGGAGGGGCTGGGGATACGCAGTATTTT. It yields the protein CASSLGGAGDTQYF. The gene calls are TRBV7-9 and TRBJ2-3; 7 bases match TRBD2. V trimming: 5 bases; J trimming: 6 bases; junction bases outside the gene matches: 8. Germline CDR1 and CDR2: SEHNR and FQNEAQ (reference sequence). The CDR3 is 14 amino acids.

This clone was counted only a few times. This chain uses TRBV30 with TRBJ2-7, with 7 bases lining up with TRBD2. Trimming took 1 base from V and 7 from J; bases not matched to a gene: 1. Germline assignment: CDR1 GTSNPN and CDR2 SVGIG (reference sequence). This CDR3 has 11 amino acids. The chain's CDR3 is CAWSGGGEQYF. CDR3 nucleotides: TGTGCCTGGAGTGGCGGGGGTGAGCAGTACTTC. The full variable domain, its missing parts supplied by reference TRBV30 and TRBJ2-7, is SQTIHQWPATLVQPVGSPLSLECTVEGTSNPNLYWYRQAAGRGLQLLFYSVGIGQISSEVPQNLSASRPQDRQFILSSKKLLLSDSGFYLCAWSGGGEQYFGPGTRLTVT.

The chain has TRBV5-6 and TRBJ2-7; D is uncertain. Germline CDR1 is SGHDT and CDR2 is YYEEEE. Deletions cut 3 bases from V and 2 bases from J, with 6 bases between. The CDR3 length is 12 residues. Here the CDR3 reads CASSSIPYEQYF. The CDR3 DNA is TGTGCCAGCAGCTCTATACCCTACGAGCAGTACTTC.

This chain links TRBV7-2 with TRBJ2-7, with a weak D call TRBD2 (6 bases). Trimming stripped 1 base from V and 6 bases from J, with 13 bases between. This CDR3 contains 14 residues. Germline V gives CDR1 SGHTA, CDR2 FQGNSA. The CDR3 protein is CASSLVRLVGEQYF. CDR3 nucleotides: TGTGCCAGCAGCTTAGTAAGACTAGTAGGCGAGCAGTACTTC.

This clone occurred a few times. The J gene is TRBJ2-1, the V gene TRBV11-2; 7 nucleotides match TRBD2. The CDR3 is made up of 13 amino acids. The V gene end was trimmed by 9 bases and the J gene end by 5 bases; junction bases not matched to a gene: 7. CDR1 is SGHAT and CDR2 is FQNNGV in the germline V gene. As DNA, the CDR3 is TGTGCCAGTACCCCTAGCGGAAACAATGAGCAGTTCTTC. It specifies CASTPSGNNEQFF.

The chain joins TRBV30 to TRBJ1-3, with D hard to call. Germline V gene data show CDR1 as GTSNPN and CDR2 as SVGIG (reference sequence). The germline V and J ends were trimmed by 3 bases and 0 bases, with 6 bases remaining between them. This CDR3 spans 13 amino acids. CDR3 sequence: CAWRGSSGNTIYF. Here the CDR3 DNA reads TGTGCCTGGAGGGGGAGCTCTGGAAACACCATATATTTT.

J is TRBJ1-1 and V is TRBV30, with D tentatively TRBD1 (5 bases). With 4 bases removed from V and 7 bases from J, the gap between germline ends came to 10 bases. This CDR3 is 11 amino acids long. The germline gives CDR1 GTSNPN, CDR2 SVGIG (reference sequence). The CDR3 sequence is CAWTGRGEAFF. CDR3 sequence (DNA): TGTGCCTGGACAGGGAGGGGTGAAGCTTTCTTT.

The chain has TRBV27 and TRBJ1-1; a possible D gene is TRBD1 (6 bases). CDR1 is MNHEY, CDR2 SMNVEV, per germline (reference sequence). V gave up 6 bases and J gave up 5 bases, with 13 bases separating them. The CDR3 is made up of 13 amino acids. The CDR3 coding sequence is TGTGCCAGCAGGGCACAGGGCCGAACTGAAGCTTTCTTT. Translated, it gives CASRAQGRTEAFF.